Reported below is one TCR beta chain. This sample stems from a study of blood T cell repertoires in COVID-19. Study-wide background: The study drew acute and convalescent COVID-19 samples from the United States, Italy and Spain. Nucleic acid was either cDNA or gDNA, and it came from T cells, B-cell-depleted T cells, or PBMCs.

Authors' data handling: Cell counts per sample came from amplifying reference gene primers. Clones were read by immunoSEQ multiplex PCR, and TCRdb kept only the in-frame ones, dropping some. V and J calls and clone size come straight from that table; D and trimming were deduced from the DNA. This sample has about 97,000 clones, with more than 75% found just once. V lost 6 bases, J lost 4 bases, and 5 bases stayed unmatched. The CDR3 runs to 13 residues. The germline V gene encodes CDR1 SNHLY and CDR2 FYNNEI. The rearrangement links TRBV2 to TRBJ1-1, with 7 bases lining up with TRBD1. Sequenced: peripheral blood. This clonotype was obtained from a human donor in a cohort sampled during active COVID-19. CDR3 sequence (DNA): TGTGCCAGCAGGAACGACAGGGCCACTGAAGCTTTCTTT. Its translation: CASRNDRATEAFF.